The next 13 T cell receptor beta chains were all read from a single sample in a study of T cell changes during pregnancy in multiple sclerosis (dated by TCRdb to the late 2010s). Preparation of the library involved the immunoSEQ multiplex PCR assay. TCRdb obtained this table from immuneACCESS and retained in-frame rearrangements with V and J assigned. These tables miss some clones; where compared with another copy, unresolved V genes account for less than half of the shortfall, and the remainder is unexplained. This sample gives about 67,000 clones in total; 80% to 95% of them show up just once. Of the sample, 1.5% to 2% falls within the top ten clones. This material consisted of peripheral blood, taken in the first trimester of pregnancy. The receptors stem from a female donor in good health, enrolled as a control in a pregnancy study.

V is TRBV5-1 and J is TRBJ2-5; 12 nucleotides line up with TRBD1. The CDR3 loop spans 14 amino acids. Germline CDR1 and CDR2: SGHRS and YFSETQ. Losses at the gene ends were 7 bases for V and 5 bases for J; bases not matched to a gene: 6. CDR3: CASRDRGLGETQYF. CDR3 nucleotide sequence: TGCGCCAGCCGGGACAGGGGGCTAGGTGAGACCCAGTACTTC.

The rearrangement links TRBV11-2 to TRBJ2-7; 9 bases map to TRBD2. V shed 5 bases and J 5 bases; nucleotides not matched to a gene: 7. The CDR3 is made up of 14 amino acids. From germline, CDR1 is SGHAT and CDR2 FQNNGV. The CDR3 DNA follows: TGTGCCAGCAGCGGTGTAGCGGGAGAGAACGAGCAGTACTTC. It is translated as CASSGVAGENEQYF.

The chain recombines TRBV28 with TRBJ1-2, with 7 positions matching TRBD1. V was clipped by 3 bases and J by 10 bases; unmatched bases: 17. Looked up from germline, CDR1 is MDHEN and CDR2 is SYDVKM. The CDR3 is 16 amino acids. In DNA, the CDR3 is TGTGCCAGCAGTTTTCTCCGGGACAGAGTTCTCGTAACCTACACCTTC. It yields the protein CASSFLRDRVLVTYTF.

A single count supports this clone. This chain joins TRBV6-5 and TRBJ2-3, with 10 positions matching TRBD2. Per the germline V gene, CDR1 is MNHEY and CDR2 is SVGAGI. The length of the CDR3 is 16 residues. J lost 5 bases, V lost 2 bases, and 7 bases had no gene match. CDR3 in amino acids: CASSYLAGDGGDTQYF. The CDR3 nucleotides read TGTGCCAGCAGTTACCTAGCGGGAGATGGGGGAGATACGCAGTATTTT.

The genes are TRBV2 and TRBJ1-1; the match to TRBD1 covers 7 bases. Germline V CDR1 and CDR2: SNHLY, FYNNEI. Trimming at V came to 2 bases and at J to 4 bases, leaving 7 bases not matched to a gene. The CDR3 has 15 residues. The CDR3: CASSEPQGPGTEAFF. The CDR3 DNA reads TGTGCCAGCAGTGAACCACAGGGGCCCGGCACTGAAGCTTTCTTT.

This clone was detected only once. The chain joins TRBV27 to TRBJ2-7; 9 positions agree with TRBD2. The CDR3 totals 17 residues. J lost 0 bases, V lost 5 bases, and 11 bases had no gene match. The germline V gene has CDR1 MNHEY and CDR2 SMNVEV (reference sequence). The chain's CDR3 is CASSPGVGSGSSYEQYF. CDR3 coding DNA: TGTGCCAGCAGTCCCGGTGTGGGTAGCGGGAGCTCCTACGAGCAGTACTTC.

The V and J genes are TRBV28 and TRBJ2-5; a possible D gene is TRBD1 (5 bases). Germline V gene sequence: CDR1 MDHEN, CDR2 SYDVKM. The V end lost 3 bases, the J end lost 1 base, and 12 bases lay between the germline ends. The CDR3 totals 15 residues. The CDR3 bases are TGTGCCAGCAGTTTGGGAAGGGGCTTCCAAGAGACCCAGTACTTC. Protein: CASSLGRGFQETQYF.

The chain carries TRBV9 and TRBJ2-7, with 9 positions matching TRBD1. From germline, CDR1 is SGDLS and CDR2 YYNGEE. V was clipped by 2 bases and J by 4 bases; unmatched bases: 4. The CDR3 is made up of 14 amino acids. DNA for the CDR3: TGTGCCAGCAGCGTCCGGGACAGGGCGTACGAGCAGTACTTC. Translating it yields CASSVRDRAYEQYF.

The J gene is TRBJ2-3, the V gene TRBV9, with D possibly TRBD2 on 6 matching bases. CDR3 length equals 15 residues. V lost 4 bases and J 7 bases, leaving 19 bases between the germline ends. Looked up from germline, CDR1 is SGDLS and CDR2 is YYNGEE. In nucleotides, the CDR3 is TGTGCCAGCAGCCTACAAAGCGGGTTCCTCTATACGCAGTATTTT. Translated: CASSLQSGFLYTQYF.

The rearrangement links TRBV6-1 to TRBJ2-3, with TRBD2 identical over 7 bases. The CDR3 consists of 14 residues. The V segment lost 6 bases and the J segment 6 bases; nucleotides outside the gene matches: 9. Per the germline V gene, CDR1 is MNHNS and CDR2 is SASEGT. The CDR3 bases are TGTGCCAGCAGGGCCCGCCGGGACTACGATACGCAGTATTTT. This encodes CASRARRDYDTQYF.

J is TRBJ2-1 and V is TRBV5-1; 11 bases line up with TRBD2. The junction had 4 bases not matched to a gene; V was cut back by 4 bases and J by 4 bases. CDR3 length: 15 residues. In germline, CDR1 is SGHRS, CDR2 YFSETQ. The CDR3 nucleotides are TGCGCCAGCAGCCCGGGACTAGCGGATTACAATGAGCAGTTCTTC. Translating it yields CASSPGLADYNEQFF.

V is TRBV5-1 and J is TRBJ1-1, with D uncertain. The germline CDR1 and CDR2 sequences are SGHRS and YFSETQ. V was cut by 4 bases and J by 3 bases, with 10 bases left in between. The CDR3 loop spans 13 amino acids. The CDR3 nucleotides read TGCGCCAGCAGCCCGGGGTGGGACACTGAAGCTTTCTTT. Amino acids: CASSPGWDTEAFF.

This clone was picked up one time. The J gene is TRBJ2-7, the V gene TRBV6-1, with D possibly matching TRBD1 (5 bases). Trimming stripped 4 bases from V and 2 bases from J, with 12 bases between. The CDR3 length is 14 residues. Germline V lookup: CDR1 MNHNS, CDR2 SASEGT. CDR3 protein: CASSGTLRPYEQYF. The CDR3 coding sequence is TGTGCCAGCAGTGGGACACTCCGGCCCTACGAGCAGTACTTC.